This is a list of T cell receptor beta chains from one sample in a study of T-cell reconstitution after alpha-beta-depleted transplantation in children. TCRdb ran MiXCR on the PCR reads and lists one entry per CDR3 protein. The sample consists of just over 350,000 distinct CDR3 sequences, about an eighth of them appearing once. The source was PBMCs, collected from the stem cell graft. Every receptor here comes from a human donor who donated a stem cell graft to a child with Fanconi anemia. Each CDR3 is given with its conserved first and last residue. A D gene is named only where the DNA matches it firmly. Only part of the rows carry a size: once, few, many, or a class if the clone is expanded.

D gene	V gene	clone size	J gene	CDR3 DNA	CDR3 protein
NA	TRBV3-1	few	TRBJ1-6	TGTGCCAGCAGCCAACTCAGGGGAGGGAGTTCACCCCTCCACTTT	CASSQLRGGSSPLHF
NA	TRBV20-1	many	TRBJ1-2	TGCAGTGCTAGTCGGTCGCAGAGATATGGCTACACCTTC	CSASRSQRYGYTF
NA	TRBV7-9	few	TRBJ1-2	TGTGCCAGCAGTCCTCCGGGCAAGGAGGACTATGGCTACACCTTC	CASSPPGKEDYGYTF
TRBD1	TRBV7-9	NA	TRBJ1-2	TGTGCCAGCAGCTCCTCCGGGACAGCCTTCTATGGCTACACCTTC	CASSSSGTAFYGYTF
NA	TRBV5-5	many	TRBJ2-3	TGTGCCAGCAGCTTGGGGCTCTTAGATACGCAGTATTTT	CASSLGLLDTQYF
NA	TRBV6-1	NA	TRBJ2-1	TGTGCCAGCTACAGTCCCTCCTACAATGAGCAGTTCTTC	CASYSPSYNEQFF
NA	TRBV2	NA	TRBJ1-1	TGTGCCAAAAAGACAGGCCCGAACACTGAAGCTTTCTTT	CAKKTGPNTEAFF
TRBD1	TRBV7-9	few	TRBJ2-7	TGTGCCAGCAGCCCGACAGGGATCGAGCAGTACTTC	CASSPTGIEQYF
NA	TRBV20-1	NA	TRBJ1-1	TGCAGTGCTCTAGGGCAGAACACTGAAGCTTTCTTT	CSALGQNTEAFF
NA	TRBV7-2	few	TRBJ2-3	TGTGCCAGCAGCTCTAGGGGCCGCACAGATACGCAGTATTTT	CASSSRGRTDTQYF
NA	TRBV18	NA	TRBJ1-5	TGTGCCAGCCGACCACAGGTCCTTGGCAATCAGCCCCAGCATTTT	CASRPQVLGNQPQHF
NA	TRBV4-2	NA	TRBJ1-5	TGTGCCAGCAGCCAACCGAGGGCGGGTAGCAATCAGCCCCAGCATTTT	CASSQPRAGSNQPQHF
TRBD2	TRBV2	few	TRBJ2-3	TGTGCCAGCACCGGGACTAGTACAGATACGCAGTATTTT	CASTGTSTDTQYF
NA	TRBV20-1	many	TRBJ2-1	TGCAGTGCTAGAGGGGAGGTGCTCAATGAGCAGTTCTTC	CSARGEVLNEQFF
NA	TRBV20-1	many	TRBJ1-1	TGCAGTGCTAGTTCGGTTTATGACACTGAAGCTTTCTTT	CSASSVYDTEAFF
NA	TRBV5-1	many	TRBJ2-5	TGCGCCAGCAGCGTTACCGGGACTCCTCAAGAGACCCAGTACTTC	CASSVTGTPQETQYF
NA	TRBV7-8	NA	TRBJ1-2	TGTGCCAGCAGCCCACGCGTAGCGCCCAGGAACTATGGCTACACCTTC	CASSPRVAPRNYGYTF
NA	TRBV29-1	few	TRBJ1-1	TGCAGCGTGACTTTAGGAAACACTGAAGCTTTCTTT	CSVTLGNTEAFF
TRBD2	TRBV7-2	NA	TRBJ2-1	TGTGCCAGCAGCCTCGCTAGCGGGATGAGATACAATGAGCAGTTCTTC	CASSLASGMRYNEQFF
NA	TRBV9	few	TRBJ2-5	TGTGCCAGCAGCCCCACCGTGGGTCAGGAGACCCAGTACTTC	CASSPTVGQETQYF
NA	TRBV6-1	many	TRBJ2-2	TGTGCCAGCGACCTTCCGGGCCCACCAGACGGGGAGCTGTTTTTT	CASDLPGPPDGELFF
NA	TRBV5-6	few	TRBJ2-2	TGTGCCAGCAGCCCCAACGCACAGGGGAGGGTCACCGGGGAGCTGTTTTTT	CASSPNAQGRVTGELFF
NA	TRBV4-3	NA	TRBJ1-5	TGCGCCAGCAGCCAAGATCATAATCATTTGCAGCCCCAGCATTTT	CASSQDHNHLQPQHF
TRBD1	TRBV19	few	TRBJ1-1	TGTGCCAGTAGTCCACGACAGGGCTGGGGGAACACTGAAGCTTTCTTT	CASSPRQGWGNTEAFF
NA	TRBV10-3	few	TRBJ1-2	TGTGCCATTACGACGGACCACTATGGCTACACCTTC	CAITTDHYGYTF
TRBD1	TRBV29-1	many	TRBJ1-2	TGCAGCGTTGATGTAGGGGGCCAAGTGCCCGGCTACACCTTC	CSVDVGGQVPGYTF
TRBD2	TRBV5-1	NA	TRBJ2-1	TGCGCCAGCAGCCAGCGGGGGGGGAGAGATGAGCAGTTCTTC	CASSQRGGRDEQFF
TRBD2	TRBV10-3	once	TRBJ2-5	TGTGCCATCAGTGGGACTAGCGGGGGCCAAGAGACCCAGTACTTC	CAISGTSGGQETQYF
NA	TRBV7-6	NA	TRBJ1-2	TGTGCCAGCAGCCTAGGGGGTGCGGCTAACTATGGCTACACCTTC	CASSLGGAANYGYTF
NA	TRBV15	many	TRBJ2-1	TGTGCCACCAGCAGAGATCCGAGCAATGAGCAGTTCTTC	CATSRDPSNEQFF
TRBD1	TRBV12-3/TRBV12-4	many	TRBJ2-3	TGTGCCAGTGAGACGACAGGGTTGGTGGATACGCAGTATTTT	CASETTGLVDTQYF
NA	TRBV7-6	many	TRBJ1-3	TGTGCCAGCAGCTTCGACGGGAGCTCTGGAAACACCATATATTTT	CASSFDGSSGNTIYF
NA	TRBV6-2/TRBV6-3	many	TRBJ2-6	TGTGCCAGCAGTTACGTGGAGATAGCTGGGGCCAACGTCCTGACTTTC	CASSYVEIAGANVLTF
NA	TRBV5-1	many	TRBJ2-1	TGCGCCAGCAGCTTGGCGGAGGAGCAGTTCTTC	CASSLAEEQFF
NA	TRBV5-1	many	TRBJ2-3	TGCGCCAGCAGCTTGGCGCCGGGAAACCAAGCACGTACGCAGTATTTT	CASSLAPGNQARTQYF
NA	TRBV10-2	NA	TRBJ2-2	TGCGCCAGCAGTGAATCAGGGGCGGCCGGGGAGCTGTTTTTT	CASSESGAAGELFF
NA	TRBV20-1	NA	TRBJ2-3	TGCAGTGCTAGAGATGTAATAGCGGCTTCCCTTAGCACAGATACGCAGTATTTT	CSARDVIAASLSTDTQYF
NA	TRBV9	NA	TRBJ2-1	TGTGCCAGCAGCGTAAGCAATGAGCAGTTCTTC	CASSVSNEQFF
NA	TRBV20-1	many	TRBJ1-2	TGCAGTGCTCATGGAGGGTATGGCTACACCTTC	CSAHGGYGYTF
NA	TRBV29-1	few	TRBJ1-2	TGCAGCGTTATCCCCGGTGGCTACACCTTC	CSVIPGGYTF
TRBD1	TRBV7-9	NA	TRBJ2-7	TGTGCCAGCAGCTCTGACCGGGACAGGGGACCCGAGCAGTACTTC	CASSSDRDRGPEQYF
NA	TRBV7-9	NA	TRBJ2-4	TGTGCCAGCAGCCTGAACACAGGAATTCTATCTTACATTCAGTACTTC	CASSLNTGILSYIQYF
NA	TRBV12-3/TRBV12-4	NA	TRBJ1-6	TGTGCCAGCAGTTTGGCGGGGGGCGGAATTAATTCACCCCTCCACTTT	CASSLAGGGINSPLHF
NA	TRBV7-8	NA	TRBJ2-3	TGTGCCAGCAGCTTAGACCCACCCGGGGTCAATACGCAGTATTTT	CASSLDPPGVNTQYF
NA	TRBV19	NA	TRBJ2-7	TGTGCCAGTAGTATCCCAGGGAGGTATCCCTACGAGCAGTACTTC	CASSIPGRYPYEQYF
NA	TRBV19	NA	TRBJ1-2	TGTGCCAGTAGTATAGGAAATCTGGTCTATGGCTACACCTTC	CASSIGNLVYGYTF
TRBD1	TRBV25-1	many	TRBJ2-5	TGTGCCAGCAGTACGCCGGGACAGTGGCAAGAGACCCAGTACTTC	CASSTPGQWQETQYF
TRBD1	TRBV7-2	many	TRBJ2-5	TGTGCCAGCAGCTTTAGGACAGGGCTCCAAGAGACCCAGTACTTC	CASSFRTGLQETQYF
NA	TRBV7-2	few	TRBJ2-7	TGTGCCAGCAGCTTATACAGGGAGAGAAGCGGAGGGCAGTACTTC	CASSLYRERSGGQYF
NA	TRBV5-1	many	TRBJ2-3	TGCGCCAGCAGCTTGATCCCGACAGATACGCAGTATTTT	CASSLIPTDTQYF
NA	TRBV3-1	NA	TRBJ1-2	TGTGCCAGCAGCCAAGCGGGGGATGACTATGGCTACACCTTC	CASSQAGDDYGYTF
NA	TRBV29-1	NA	TRBJ2-5	TGCAGCGTTGGCGGGGACAGAACCAAAGGAGAGACCCAGTACTTC	CSVGGDRTKGETQYF
NA	TRBV20-1	many	TRBJ2-5	TGCAGTGCTAGAAGTGGACAAGAGACCCAGTACTTC	CSARSGQETQYF
NA	TRBV6-5	NA	TRBJ2-7	TGTGCCAGCAGTTACAGTCGGGGGCACAACTACGAGCAGTACTTC	CASSYSRGHNYEQYF
TRBD1	TRBV7-6	many	TRBJ2-7	TGTGCCAGCAGCCTGGACAGGGGGCTTAGCTACGAGCAGTACTTC	CASSLDRGLSYEQYF